A selection of T cell receptor beta chains follows, all from one sample in a study of T cell responses to AZD1222 COVID-19 vaccine. The table came from immunoSEQ multiplex PCR; TCRdb's copy has only in-frame clones and leaves some out. The sample has approximately 73,000 clones; about 84% are singletons. The input for sequencing was peripheral blood, taken on day 0 of AZD1222 vaccination. Receptor source: an adult in good health. The CDR3 runs from the conserved cysteine through the conserved F or W. A D gene is named only where the DNA matches it firmly. Clone size, where shown, is once, few, many, or a class for clones that have expanded.

abundance,j_gene,d_gene,v_gene,CDR3nt,CDR3aa
NA,TRBJ2-5,NA,TRBV29-1,TGCAGCGTTGCTGGGGGTTTTAACCAAGAGACCCAGTACTTC,CSVAGGFNQETQYF
NA,TRBJ2-5,TRBD1,TRBV7-6,TGTGCCAGCAGCCCACCGGGACAGGGGTTTGGAAATGTAACCCAGTACTTC,CASSPPGQGFGNVTQYF
NA,TRBJ1-4,NA,TRBV7-7,TGTGCCAGCAGCCCTGGGGCTGGGAATGAAAAACTGTTTTTT,CASSPGAGNEKLFF
NA,TRBJ2-7,TRBD1,TRBV18,TGTGCCAGCTCATCAGAACCGGGACAGGGATTGTACGAGCAGTACTTC,CASSSEPGQGLYEQYF
NA,TRBJ2-1,NA,TRBV19,TGTGCCAGTACCGCTAGGACAGCTACCTACAATGAGCAGTTCTTC,CASTARTATYNEQFF
NA,TRBJ2-3,TRBD1,TRBV15,TGTGCCACCAGCTCAAGGACAGGGCGAGATACGCAGTATTTT,CATSSRTGRDTQYF
NA,TRBJ1-6,NA,TRBV5-1,TGCGCCAGCAGCTTGGCCGGACAGAATAATTCACCCCTCCACTTT,CASSLAGQNNSPLHF
NA,TRBJ2-1,TRBD2,TRBV6-1,TGTGCCAGCAGTGAACTAGCGGGGTCCTACAATGAGCAGTTCTTC,CASSELAGSYNEQFF
few,TRBJ1-3,TRBD1,TRBV6-5,TGTGCCAGCAGCTACAGGGGCGGTGGAAACACCATATATTTT,CASSYRGGGNTIYF
NA,TRBJ2-5,TRBD1,TRBV5-4,TGTGCCAGCACCCGACAGGGGGCGCGAGAGACCCAGTACTTC,CASTRQGARETQYF
NA,TRBJ1-2,TRBD1,TRBV11-2,TGTGCCAGCAGCCCGGGACAGGTAGCCTCTTATGGCTACACCTTC,CASSPGQVASYGYTF
NA,TRBJ2-3,TRBD2,TRBV15,TGTGCCACCAGCAGAGATAGGAGCGGGGGGGCTGGAGATACGCAGTATTTT,CATSRDRSGGAGDTQYF
NA,TRBJ1-2,NA,TRBV11-2,TGTGCCAGCAGCTTAGATGTCCCCTCGGGGGTCTATGGCTACACCTTC,CASSLDVPSGVYGYTF
NA,TRBJ1-2,TRBD1,TRBV7-3,TGTGCCAGCAGCAGTGGGCCGGGACAGACAAACTATGGCTACACCTTC,CASSSGPGQTNYGYTF
NA,TRBJ2-7,TRBD1,TRBV11-2,TGTGCCAGCACCTTAAACCCGGGACAGGGTTACGAGCAGTACTTC,CASTLNPGQGYEQYF
NA,TRBJ2-1,TRBD2,TRBV11-1,TGTGCCAGCAGCTTAGCTCGGACTAGCGGGGGTTACAATGAGCAGTTCTTC,CASSLARTSGGYNEQFF
NA,TRBJ2-5,TRBD1,TRBV9,TGTGCCAGCAGCGGGGGACAGGGGGCAGGAGAGACCCAGTACTTC,CASSGGQGAGETQYF
NA,TRBJ2-1,NA,TRBV10-1,TGCGCCAGCAGTGAGTCCGGCGGGACCTGGAAGAATGAGCAGTTCTTC,CASSESGGTWKNEQFF
NA,TRBJ2-2,TRBD2,TRBV7-9,TGTGCCAGCAGCCATAGCGGGAGGAACACCGGGGAGCTGTTTTTT,CASSHSGRNTGELFF
few,TRBJ1-3,NA,TRBV5-4,TGTGCCAGCAGCTTGGAGACAGCCTCTGGAAACACCATATATTTT,CASSLETASGNTIYF
NA,TRBJ2-7,TRBD2,TRBV7-2,TGTGCCAGCAGCTTAAGTGGGACTAGCGGGAGGGCCGGTGAGCAGTACTTC,CASSLSGTSGRAGEQYF
NA,TRBJ2-7,NA,TRBV4-2,TGTGCCAGCAGCCCGCGGGACTCGATTTATGGGAGTTCCTACGAGCAGTACTTC,CASSPRDSIYGSSYEQYF
NA,TRBJ2-7,NA,TRBV7-9,TGTGCCAGCAGCGAAAGGAATTACGAGCAGTACTTC,CASSERNYEQYF
NA,TRBJ2-7,TRBD2,TRBV7-2,TGTGCCAGCAGCTTAGTGGCTAGCGGGGCCTACGAGCAGTACTTC,CASSLVASGAYEQYF
NA,TRBJ1-5,NA,TRBV5-1,TGCGCCAGCAGCTTGGAGGGGGGAAGCAATCAGCCCCAGCATTTT,CASSLEGGSNQPQHF
NA,TRBJ1-1,TRBD1,TRBV10-3,TGTGCCATCAGAAAAGACAGGGACACTGAAGCTTTCTTT,CAIRKDRDTEAFF
NA,TRBJ1-1,NA,TRBV19,TGTGCCTCCTCGCCCGAAGGGCGAAGAGGCACTGAAGCTTTCTTT,CASSPEGRRGTEAFF
few,TRBJ2-1,TRBD2,TRBV7-2,TGTGCCAGCAGCTTACAACCTAGCGGGGGGAAGAGGAATGAGCAGTTCTTC,CASSLQPSGGKRNEQFF
NA,TRBJ2-2,NA,TRBV7-2,TGTGCCAGCAGGAAAGGCGGTCTAGTCCCCGGGGAGCTGTTTTTT,CASRKGGLVPGELFF
NA,TRBJ2-5,TRBD1,TRBV28,TGTGCCAGCAGTTTTCTCCAAACAGGGGGCGGTTTAGAGACCCAGTACTTC,CASSFLQTGGGLETQYF
NA,TRBJ1-6,NA,TRBV12-3/TRBV12-4,TGTGCCAGCAGTATCCAGAATTCACCCCTCCACTTT,CASSIQNSPLHF
NA,TRBJ2-1,TRBD2,TRBV29-1,TGCAGCGTTCGTTCGGGGGGAAGTGAGCAGTTCTTC,CSVRSGGSEQFF
NA,TRBJ2-3,TRBD2,TRBV5-4,TGTGCCAGCAGCCTCCCTAGCGGGGGGAGCACAGATACGCAGTATTTT,CASSLPSGGSTDTQYF
NA,TRBJ1-4,TRBD1,TRBV5-4,TGTGCCAGCAGCCCGGGACAGGCAACTAATGAAAAACTGTTTTTT,CASSPGQATNEKLFF
NA,TRBJ1-2,NA,TRBV28,TGTGCCAGCAGTCTCCCCGCCGGGATCTATGGCTACACCTTC,CASSLPAGIYGYTF
NA,TRBJ1-6,NA,TRBV19,TGTGCCAGTAGTGCCAAAGACAGCCTGAATTCACCCCTCCACTTT,CASSAKDSLNSPLHF
NA,TRBJ1-6,NA,TRBV6-2/TRBV6-3,TGTGCCAGCAGTTACTCTCGGTACGAGTTTAATTCACCCCTCCACTTT,CASSYSRYEFNSPLHF
once,TRBJ2-1,TRBD2,TRBV7-9,TGTGCCAGCAGCTTAGTCGGGGCTAGCGGGGGCGGTGAGCAGTTCTTC,CASSLVGASGGGEQFF
NA,TRBJ2-5,NA,TRBV5-8,TGTGCCAGCAGCTCAGGCAGTCCCCCTGGGACCCAGTACTTC,CASSSGSPPGTQYF
once,TRBJ2-2,TRBD2,TRBV18,TGTGCCAGCTCACCAGGGGCCGGGAGGACCAACACCGGGGAGCTGTTTTTT,CASSPGAGRTNTGELFF
NA,TRBJ1-3,NA,TRBV5-1,TGCGCCAGCAGCCAGGGAAGCTCTGGAAACACCATATATTTT,CASSQGSSGNTIYF
NA,TRBJ1-1,NA,TRBV4-1,TGCGCCAGCAGCCCTCTGGGTCCGCCTGAAGCTTTCTTT,CASSPLGPPEAFF
NA,TRBJ1-1,NA,TRBV9,TGTGCCAGCAGCGGACGGACGGCCAACACTGAAGCTTTCTTT,CASSGRTANTEAFF
NA,TRBJ2-7,NA,TRBV2,TGTGCCAGCAGCGGGGACTACGAGCAGTACTTC,CASSGDYEQYF
NA,TRBJ1-3,NA,TRBV6-5,TGTGCCAGCAGGCAGAACTCTGGAAACACCATATATTTT,CASRQNSGNTIYF
NA,TRBJ2-7,NA,TRBV9,TGTGCCAGCAGCACGGGGAACTCCTACGAGCAGTACTTC,CASSTGNSYEQYF
NA,TRBJ1-5,NA,TRBV20-1,TGCAGTGCTAGTCCGGGGGATCAGCCCCAGCATTTT,CSASPGDQPQHF
NA,TRBJ1-4,TRBD1,TRBV14,TGTGCCAGCAGCCTCCAGACAGGGGCAAATGAAAAACTGTTTTTT,CASSLQTGANEKLFF
NA,TRBJ2-1,TRBD2,TRBV7-9,TGTGCCAGCAGTTGGGGACTAGCGGGAATAGGGGATGAGCAGTTCTTC,CASSWGLAGIGDEQFF
NA,TRBJ1-6,NA,TRBV2,TGTGCCAGCAGTGGGCGCGGTGGGTCGGTGCTCCACTTT,CASSGRGGSVLHF
once,TRBJ1-1,NA,TRBV4-3,TGCGCCAGCAGCCAAGATAAGGGGACTGAAGCTTTCTTT,CASSQDKGTEAFF
few,TRBJ1-2,NA,TRBV6-4,TGTGCCAGCTCCCCCGGGCCCGAATATGGCTACACCTTC,CASSPGPEYGYTF
NA,TRBJ1-3,NA,TRBV7-2,TGTGCCAGCAGCCCCCGGGGAGGAGGAAACACCATATATTTT,CASSPRGGGNTIYF
NA,TRBJ1-5,NA,TRBV7-9,TGTGCCAGCAGCCGCCTGGATTCCTCCGGGCCCCAGCATTTT,CASSRLDSSGPQHF
NA,TRBJ1-5,TRBD1,TRBV30,TGTGCCTGGAGTACTGCCAGGGGGTTTAATAGCAATCAGCCCCAGCATTTT,CAWSTARGFNSNQPQHF
NA,TRBJ2-7,TRBD1,TRBV30,TGTGCCTCGGGACAGGACCTCGCGTACTTC,CASGQDLAYF
NA,TRBJ1-2,TRBD1,TRBV3-1/TRBV3-2,TGTGCCAGCAGCTTACGCCGGGACAGGGAGAACTATGGCTACACCTTC,CASSLRRDRENYGYTF
NA,TRBJ1-2,TRBD1,TRBV19,TGTGCCAGTACCGGGACAGGGAATGGCTACACCTTC,CASTGTGNGYTF